A selection of T cell receptor beta chains follows, all from one sample in a study of vaccination and CD4 T cells after COVID-19. These receptors have no known antigen. TCRdb reprocessed the PCR reads via MiXCR and lists one record per CDR3 protein. Here the sample spans 20,000 to 25,000 distinct CDR3 sequences, about 44% being singletons. Sequenced sample: CD4+ T cells from blood, cultured in vitro. The receptors here all came from a human donor who had recovered from COVID-19. CDR3s include the opening cysteine and the closing phenylalanine or tryptophan. D genes are given only for firm matches. Size is omitted from some rows. Given values are once, few, many or a class for expanded clones.

d_gene: TRBD1
abundance: few
j_gene: TRBJ2-1
v_gene: TRBV2
CDR3nt: TGTGCCAGCAGTGCACAGGGGGTAGACAATGAGCAGTTCTTC
CDR3aa: CASSAQGVDNEQFF

d_gene: NA
abundance: NA
j_gene: TRBJ2-5
v_gene: TRBV12-3/TRBV12-4
CDR3nt: TGTGCCAGCAGTTTTGGTCAGGTTAAAGAGACCCAGTACTTC
CDR3aa: CASSFGQVKETQYF

d_gene: NA
abundance: NA
j_gene: TRBJ2-7
v_gene: TRBV24-1
CDR3nt: TGTGCCACCAGTACCTCGACCTCCCCCGGAGACGAGCAGTACTTC
CDR3aa: CATSTSTSPGDEQYF

d_gene: TRBD2
abundance: NA
j_gene: TRBJ2-1
v_gene: TRBV20-1
CDR3nt: TGCAGTGCTAGACAAGCGACTAGCGGGACTGACAATGAGCAGTTCTTC
CDR3aa: CSARQATSGTDNEQFF

d_gene: NA
abundance: few
j_gene: TRBJ1-2
v_gene: TRBV12-3/TRBV12-4
CDR3nt: TGTGCCAGCAGGGAGTGGGGACAACCTAGGGGTGGCTACACCTTC
CDR3aa: CASREWGQPRGGYTF

d_gene: NA
abundance: NA
j_gene: TRBJ2-7
v_gene: TRBV7-8
CDR3nt: TGTGCCAGCAGCTTGCAACTAGGCGAGCAGTACTTC
CDR3aa: CASSLQLGEQYF

d_gene: TRBD2
abundance: NA
j_gene: TRBJ2-5
v_gene: TRBV7-2
CDR3nt: TGTGCCAGCAGCCCCCCGGGCGGGGGGATAGAGACCCAGTACTTC
CDR3aa: CASSPPGGGIETQYF

d_gene: TRBD1
abundance: NA
j_gene: TRBJ2-7
v_gene: TRBV20-1
CDR3nt: TGCAGTGCTAGAGGCCAACAGGGGGCCCTATACGAGCAGTACTTC
CDR3aa: CSARGQQGALYEQYF

d_gene: TRBD1
abundance: few
j_gene: TRBJ1-1
v_gene: TRBV2
CDR3nt: TGTGCCAGCAGTGTATGGGGGCGCAGGGGGGCTTTCTTT
CDR3aa: CASSVWGRRGAFF

d_gene: NA
abundance: few
j_gene: TRBJ2-1
v_gene: TRBV27
CDR3nt: TGTGCCAGCAGTTCCGGGGACGCCACCTACAATGAGCAGTTCTTC
CDR3aa: CASSSGDATYNEQFF

d_gene: TRBD1
abundance: NA
j_gene: TRBJ1-2
v_gene: TRBV2
CDR3nt: TGTGCCAGCACTGAGCCCCGACAGGGGTATGGCTACACCTTC
CDR3aa: CASTEPRQGYGYTF

d_gene: NA
abundance: few
j_gene: TRBJ1-2
v_gene: TRBV6-1
CDR3nt: TGTGCCAGCAGTGTACCTAACAGGGTAGACTATGGCTACACCTTC
CDR3aa: CASSVPNRVDYGYTF

d_gene: NA
abundance: few
j_gene: TRBJ1-2
v_gene: TRBV20-1
CDR3nt: TGCAGTGCTAGAGATCCGACAGCCTATGGCTACACCTTC
CDR3aa: CSARDPTAYGYTF

d_gene: NA
abundance: NA
j_gene: TRBJ2-7
v_gene: TRBV6-1
CDR3nt: TGTGCCAGCAGTGAATCCCCCGGGACTCCCTACGAGCAGTACTTC
CDR3aa: CASSESPGTPYEQYF

d_gene: NA
abundance: medium-sized
j_gene: TRBJ1-5
v_gene: TRBV7-2
CDR3nt: TGTGCCAGCAGCTTACCCTATCAGCCCCAGCATTTT
CDR3aa: CASSLPYQPQHF

d_gene: NA
abundance: NA
j_gene: TRBJ2-1
v_gene: TRBV7-2
CDR3nt: TGTGCCAGCAGCACAAAGACAGGCCGGAGTGAGCAGTTCTTC
CDR3aa: CASSTKTGRSEQFF

d_gene: NA
abundance: NA
j_gene: TRBJ2-5
v_gene: TRBV15
CDR3nt: TGTGCCACCAGCAGTCGGAGAGGGAGACAAGAGACCCAGTACTTC
CDR3aa: CATSSRRGRQETQYF

d_gene: TRBD2
abundance: NA
j_gene: TRBJ2-3
v_gene: TRBV30
CDR3nt: TGTGCCTGGGCCCTAGCGGGGGCGGGAGATACGCAGTATTTT
CDR3aa: CAWALAGAGDTQYF

d_gene: NA
abundance: NA
j_gene: TRBJ2-6
v_gene: TRBV2
CDR3nt: TGTGCCAGGACCCGGGACCCCAGCTCTGGGGCCAACGTCCTGACTTTC
CDR3aa: CARTRDPSSGANVLTF

d_gene: TRBD1
abundance: few
j_gene: TRBJ2-7
v_gene: TRBV20-1
CDR3nt: TGCAGTGTTGGGGGACAGGGATTCTCCTACGAGCAGTACTTC
CDR3aa: CSVGGQGFSYEQYF

d_gene: TRBD2
abundance: NA
j_gene: TRBJ2-3
v_gene: TRBV2
CDR3nt: TGTGCCAGCAGGTCGGGACTAGCGGGAGGGCCGGGAGATACGCAGTATTTT
CDR3aa: CASRSGLAGGPGDTQYF

d_gene: TRBD1
abundance: NA
j_gene: TRBJ2-1
v_gene: TRBV11-3
CDR3nt: TGTGCCAGCAGCCCCCTAGGGGGCCAATCCCCCAATGAGCAGTTCTTC
CDR3aa: CASSPLGGQSPNEQFF

d_gene: NA
abundance: NA
j_gene: TRBJ2-1
v_gene: TRBV30
CDR3nt: TGTGCCTGGAGGCGAGGCGCGAGCTCCTACAATGAGCAGTTCTTC
CDR3aa: CAWRRGASSYNEQFF

d_gene: TRBD2
abundance: NA
j_gene: TRBJ2-7
v_gene: TRBV7-9
CDR3nt: TGTGCCAGCAGCTTATATAGGACTAGCTCTTCCTACGAGCAGTACTTC
CDR3aa: CASSLYRTSSSYEQYF

d_gene: NA
abundance: NA
j_gene: TRBJ2-1
v_gene: TRBV7-8
CDR3nt: TGTGCCAGCAGCCCACACAATGAGCAGTTCTTC
CDR3aa: CASSPHNEQFF

d_gene: NA
abundance: few
j_gene: TRBJ1-6
v_gene: TRBV20-1
CDR3nt: TGCAGTGCTAGAGAAAGGTGGGATTCACCCCTCCACTTT
CDR3aa: CSARERWDSPLHF

d_gene: TRBD1
abundance: few
j_gene: TRBJ2-5
v_gene: TRBV10-3
CDR3nt: TGTGCCATGGCCGGGACAGGGTCTCAAGAGACCCAGTACTTC
CDR3aa: CAMAGTGSQETQYF

d_gene: NA
abundance: few
j_gene: TRBJ1-2
v_gene: TRBV5-4
CDR3nt: TGTGCCAGCAGCCCGTCCGTGGCTAACTATGGCTACACCTTC
CDR3aa: CASSPSVANYGYTF

d_gene: NA
abundance: NA
j_gene: TRBJ2-7
v_gene: TRBV20-1
CDR3nt: TGCAGTGCTAGACGACAGGTGACCTACGAGCAGTACTTC
CDR3aa: CSARRQVTYEQYF

d_gene: TRBD2
abundance: NA
j_gene: TRBJ2-1
v_gene: TRBV20-1
CDR3nt: TGCAGTGGATTAGCGGGAGCTAGGTACAATGAGCAGTTCTTC
CDR3aa: CSGLAGARYNEQFF

d_gene: TRBD1
abundance: NA
j_gene: TRBJ2-5
v_gene: TRBV7-2
CDR3nt: TGTGCCAGCAGCCGGGGGGACAGGGCCCCGACCCAGTACTTC
CDR3aa: CASSRGDRAPTQYF